This TCR beta chain is from a study of blood T cell repertoires in COVID-19. Across the study: Italy, Spain and the United States were the sources of the convalescent and acute COVID-19 samples.

Seattle cases were enrolled at active infection and followed longitudinally. In the original processing: Estimation of nucleated cell counts was performed using reference gene primer amplification. Clones were sequenced by immunoSEQ multiplex PCR, and TCRdb holds only the in-frame ones, with some missing. V and J calls and clone size are given by that table; D and trimming were obtained from the DNA. This sample carries roughly 380,000 clones, roughly nine tenths of them seen once, and the ten largest clones take less than 5%. V lost 6 bases, J lost 9 bases, and 13 bases lay in between. The CDR3 sequence is 12 residues long. Germline V gene data show CDR1 as SGHDT and CDR2 as YYEEEE.

The rearrangement uses TRBV5-6 and TRBJ2-1; D is unclear. The specimen sequenced was peripheral blood. This sequence originates from a woman aged 55-75 years with COVID-19, enrolled during active disease. CDR3 sequence: CASTRMTGEQFF. The CDR3 DNA reads TGTGCCAGCACTAGAATGACTGGTGAGCAGTTCTTC.